This TCR beta chain was identified during a study of PD-1 blockade in mismatch repair-deficient tumors. All patients were mismatch repair deficient, assessed by either PCR or immunohistochemistry. Whole-study results and caveats: Tumor-resident clones, often undetectable pretreatment in blood, expanded then contracted after pembrolizumab.

Germline V gene lookup returns CDR1 SGHRS and CDR2 YFSETQ. The CDR3 sequence is 17 residues long. The V and J ends lost 2 bases and 2 bases, in that order; junction bases with no gene match: 8. TCRdb's copy holds only in-frame clones and misses some; the assay was immunoSEQ multiplex PCR. The sample has more than 90,000 clones; 60% to 85% are singletons. A word on this clone: Its antigen is unknown.

The sequenced sample was peripheral blood, obtained about 13 months after starting pembrolizumab. The rearrangement links TRBV5-1 to TRBJ2-1; TRBD2 matches 9 bases. The clonotype comes from an adult with mismatch repair-deficient cancer. CDR3 residues: CASSFGSGSEAYNEQFF. CDR3 sequence (DNA): TGCGCCAGCAGCTTCGGTAGCGGGAGTGAGGCCTACAATGAGCAGTTCTTC.